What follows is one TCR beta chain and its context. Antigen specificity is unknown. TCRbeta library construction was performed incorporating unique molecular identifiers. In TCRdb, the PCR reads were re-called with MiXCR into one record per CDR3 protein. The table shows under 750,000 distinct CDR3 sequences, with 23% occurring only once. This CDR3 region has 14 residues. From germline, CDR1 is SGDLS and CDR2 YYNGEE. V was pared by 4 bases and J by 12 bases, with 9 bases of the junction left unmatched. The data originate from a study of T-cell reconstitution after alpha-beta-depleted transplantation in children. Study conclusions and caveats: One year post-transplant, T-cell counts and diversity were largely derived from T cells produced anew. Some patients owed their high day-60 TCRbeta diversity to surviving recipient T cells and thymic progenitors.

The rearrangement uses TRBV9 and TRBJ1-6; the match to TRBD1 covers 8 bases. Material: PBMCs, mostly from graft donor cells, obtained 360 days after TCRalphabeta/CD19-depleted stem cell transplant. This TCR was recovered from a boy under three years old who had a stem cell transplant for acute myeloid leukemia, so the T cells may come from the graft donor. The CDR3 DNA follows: TGTGCCAGCAGCCCAAGGACGGGACAGGAACCCCTCCACTTT. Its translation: CASSPRTGQEPLHF.